The T cell receptor (beta chain) under discussion was sequenced for a study of glioma-infiltrating T cells after dendritic cell vaccination. Up to 2 ug genomic DNA was used for TCRB CDR3 amplification. Only in-frame clones appear in the TCRdb table, and some are missing; sequencing was by immunoSEQ multiplex PCR. The sample holds roughly 70,000 clones, 82% seen once. Of note for this clone: Its antigen is undetermined.

The CDR3 is 15 residues long. The V gene's germline CDR1 is SGHKS and CDR2 YYEKEE (reference sequence). The trim removed 5 bases at V and 3 bases at J, leaving 9 bases unmatched. Study-level points and caveats: No direct clonality-survival link was found; a diverse polyclonal response may matter.

The clonotype comes from a human donor with glioblastoma. This chain links TRBV5-5 with TRBJ2-7; TRBD1 matches at 9 bases. The starting material was blood, obtained before dendritic cell vaccination. The CDR3 protein is CASRAGTGTYYEQYF. The CDR3 nucleotides read TGTGCCAGCAGAGCCGGGACAGGGACATACTACGAGCAGTACTTC.